This TCR beta chain originates from a study of OX40 agonist ivuxolimab in advanced cancers. The wider study: Dose-escalation subjects each had hepatocellular carcinoma, melanoma, renal cell or head and neck cancer. Whole-study results and caveats: Partial responders at 0.1-3.0 mg/kg showed near-lowest clonal expansion.

Notes on this clone: The antigen remains unidentified.

Some clones are missing from TCRdb's copy, which holds only in-frame ones; the method was immunoSEQ multiplex PCR. The table lists fewer than 110,000 clones, approximately 89% of them singletons, with around 1.2% in the top ten. The V end lost 3 bases, the J end lost 0 bases, and 17 bases lay between the germline ends. The CDR3 loop spans 17 amino acids. Per the germline V gene, CDR1 is GTSNPN and CDR2 is SVGIG (reference sequence). Peripheral blood came from all dose cohorts at three timepoints. The TCR comes from an adult with an advanced solid tumor such as melanoma, head and neck, liver or kidney cancer. The V call is TRBV30, the J call TRBJ2-2; TRBD2 might be the D (6 bases). The sequencing here drew on CD4+ or CD8+ T cells sorted from blood, taken in a trial of the OX40 agonist ivuxolimab. CDR3 sequence: CAWRGGAGRTNTGELFF. CDR3 DNA sequence: TGTGCCTGGAGGGGCGGGGCAGGGAGAACGAACACCGGGGAGCTGTTTTTT.